This T cell receptor beta chain was recovered during a study of blood T cell repertoires in COVID-19. Overall study context: Italy, Spain and the United States were the sources of the convalescent and acute COVID-19 samples. Nucleic acid was either cDNA or gDNA, and it came from T cells, B-cell-depleted T cells, or PBMCs.

This CDR3 is built from 14 residues. V gave up 2 bases and J gave up 4 bases, with 11 bases separating them. Germline CDR1 SGHVS, CDR2 FQNEAQ. Original data processing: Reference gene primers were amplified, and this amplification served to estimate nucleated cell counts. Method: immunoSEQ multiplex PCR; TCRdb's copy keeps in-frame clones and lacks some. That table supplies the V and J calls and clone size; D and trimming were determined from the DNA. The top ten hold about 2% of the sample, which has around 150,000 clones, about 80% seen once. This clone was picked up a small number of times. This sequence was found in a man in his 70s with acute or convalescent COVID-19. V is TRBV7-8 and J is TRBJ1-2; D unresolved. What was sequenced was peripheral blood. CDR3 DNA sequence: TGTGCCAGCAGCTTAAGTCCGTTCGGCTATGGCTACACCTTC. Translating it yields CASSLSPFGYGYTF.